This T cell receptor beta chain was documented in a study of OX40 agonist ivuxolimab in advanced cancers. Study-wide context: The dose of intravenous ivuxolimab that patients received every 2 weeks ranged from 0.01 to 10 mg/kg. Participants could have had prior anti-PD-1, anti-PD-L1 or anti-CTLA-4 therapy, and approximately 37% had some.

TCRdb's copy holds only in-frame clones and misses some; the assay was immunoSEQ multiplex PCR. The sample shows about 32,000 clones, approximately 80% of them seen only once. The CDR3 length is 13 residues. Germline V gene lookup returns CDR1 SGHRS and CDR2 YFSETQ. The study's findings and limits: Dosing at 0.1 to 3.0 mg/kg was accompanied by clonal expansion of CD4+ and CD8+ blood T cells by week 6.

Autoimmune disease history or systemic immunosuppression was exclusionary. This clone was picked up one time. Antigen specificity is unknown. One end of the junction does not line up with germline, which may come from a read error. Sequencing used CD4+ or CD8+ T cells sorted from blood, obtained in a trial of the OX40 agonist ivuxolimab. The clonotype originates from an adult with an advanced solid tumor such as melanoma, head and neck, liver or kidney cancer. The gene calls are TRBV5-1 and TRBJ1-1; D is undetermined. CDR3 DNA: TGCGCCAGCAGGCGGGATAGGAACCCTGAAGCTTTCTTT. Amino acid sequence: CASRRDRNPEAFF.